One and the same sample provided the 30 T cell receptor beta chains below, sequenced in a study of regulatory T cells in long-lasting Graves disease. With iRepertoire HTBI primers and Arm-PCR of CDR3 regions, TCR beta libraries were built. MiXCR, run by TCRdb on the multiplex PCR reads, gives a single entry per CDR3 protein. The sample yields a few hundred thousand distinct CDR3 sequences, 10% to 15% seen once. The time point was: newly diagnosed GD, antithyroid drugs for less than 3 months. The authors made the TCR library using RNA they extracted from PBMCs. The data were also submitted as part of a second study, on T cells in Graves' hyperthyroidism and ophthalmopathy.

The input for sequencing was peripheral blood mononuclear cells (PBMCs), taken at new diagnosis, from a patient treated with antithyroid drugs. The receptor source for this set is a woman under 30 with Graves disease.

This clonotype was counted at least ten times. The chain links TRBV3-1 to TRBJ1-1; perhaps TRBD1 as D (5 bases). Per germline, CDR1 LGHDT and CDR2 YNNKEL (reference sequence). V gave up 4 bases and J gave up 2 bases, with 11 bases separating them. The CDR3 covers 14 residues. The CDR3, as DNA: TGTGCCAGCAGCCGCAGGGTCGAAAACACTGAAGCTTTCTTT. Amino acids: CASSRRVENTEAFF.

V usage is TRBV7-9 and J usage is TRBJ2-4; D call uncertain. Germline CDR1 reads SEHNR; CDR2 reads FQNEAQ (reference sequence). Trimming took off 4 bases at V and 5 bases at J, with 3 bases between the two ends. CDR3 length equals 11 residues. CDR3: CASSSENIQYF. The DNA for the CDR3 is TGTGCCAGCAGCTCGGAAAACATTCAGTACTTC.

This clonotype has ten or more counts. The chain recombines TRBV18 with TRBJ1-6; D is uncertain. Germline values: CDR1 KGHSH, CDR2 LQKENI. The CDR3 spans 13 residues. With 5 bases removed from V and 14 bases from J, the gap between germline ends came to 16 bases. CDR3: CASSGPVIESLHF. CDR3 bases: TGTGCCAGCTCAGGCCCGGTCATTGAGTCCCTCCACTTT.

Concerning this clonotype itself: This may arise from a read error, as a much more abundant clone is one base away. This chain links TRBV27 with TRBJ1-1; D is unclear. Germline CDR1 is MNHEY and CDR2 is SMNVEV (reference sequence). The CDR3 runs to 12 residues. The CDR3 region has the DNA TGTGCCGGCAGTCCCCAAGGATCTGAAGCTTTCTTT. Protein product: CAGSPQGSEAFF.

The rearrangement joins TRBV28 to TRBJ2-2; no definite D call. CDR1 is MDHEN and CDR2 is SYDVKM in the germline V gene. The ends were cut back, 6 bases at V and 8 bases at J, with 13 bases in the middle. The CDR3 has 13 residues. CDR3 amino acids: CASSIARRGELFF. CDR3 bases: TGTGCCAGCAGCATTGCCCGGAGAGGGGAGCTGTTTTTT.

About this clonotype itself: With a much larger clone just one base away, this may be a read error. This sequence joins TRBV7-2 and TRBJ1-2, with D hard to call. From germline, CDR1 is SGHTA and CDR2 FQGNSA. This CDR3 is 12 amino acids long. CDR3 loop: CAGSSDLYGYTF. The CDR3 DNA is TGTGCCGGCAGCTCGGACTTGTATGGCTACACCTTC. The variable domain in full, with the rest retrieved from reference TRBV7-2 and TRBJ1-2, is GAGVSQSPSNKVTEKGKDVELRCDPISGHTALYWYRQSLGQGLEFLIYFQGNSAPDKSGLPSDRFSAERTGGSVSTLTIQRTQQEDSAVYLCAGSSDLYGYTFGSGTRLTVV.

The table lists this clonotype with many counts. The chain joins TRBV18 to TRBJ1-2; 7 bases are a match to TRBD1. This CDR3 spans 14 amino acids. With 7 bases clipped from V and 3 bases from J, the junction kept 8 bases outside the gene matches. Germline V gives CDR1 KGHSH, CDR2 LQKENI. CDR3: CASFFPGTDYGYTF. The CDR3 coding sequence is TGTGCCAGCTTTTTCCCCGGGACAGACTATGGCTACACCTTC. Using reference TRBV18 and TRBJ1-2 for the parts outside the CDR3, the full variable domain is NAGVMQNPRHLVRRRGQEARLRCSPMKGHSHVYWYRQLPEEGLKFMVYLQKENIIDESGMPKERFSAEFPKEGPSILRIQQVVRGDSAAYFCASFFPGTDYGYTFGSGTRLTVV.

This clonotype occurred many times. The V gene is TRBV20-1, the J gene TRBJ2-5; no firm D call. Between the trimmed V and J ends, which lost 6 bases and 2 bases, there was a span of 7 bases. Germline V gene data show CDR1 as DFQATT and CDR2 as SNEGSKA (reference sequence). The CDR3 spans 11 residues. CDR3 sequence reads: CSAVLQETQYF. The CDR3 DNA reads TGCAGTGCCGTCCTGCAAGAGACCCAGTACTTC.

The table lists this clonotype with many counts. This chain uses TRBV7-9 with TRBJ1-1; D not certain. The CDR3 is made up of 12 amino acids. Trimming took 5 bases from V and 8 from J, leaving 12 bases between them. Germline CDR1 reads SEHNR; CDR2 reads FQNEAQ (reference sequence). The CDR3 nucleotides are TGTGCCAGCAGCCCGGTCGGACTGGAAGCTTTCTTT. As protein: CASSPVGLEAFF.

Many counts were recorded for this clonotype. The chain combines TRBV13 with TRBJ2-1, with TRBD1 matching over 12 bases. Germline V CDR1 and CDR2: PRHDT, FYEKMQ (reference sequence). The V segment lost 4 bases and the J segment 9 bases; nucleotides outside the gene matches: 7. This CDR3 spans 15 amino acids. CDR3 region: CASSSPGQGAREQFF. The CDR3 coding sequence is TGTGCCAGCAGCTCACCGGGACAGGGGGCGCGTGAGCAGTTCTTC.

The V and J genes are TRBV6-5 and TRBJ1-4; 7 bases are a match to TRBD1. The trim removed 2 bases at V and 8 bases at J, leaving 8 bases unmatched. Germline V gives CDR1 MNHEY, CDR2 SVGAGI. The CDR3 contains 15 residues. As DNA, the CDR3 is TGTGCCAGCAGTTACAGCAACAGGGGTAACGAAAAACTGTTTTTT. Protein sequence: CASSYSNRGNEKLFF.

This clonotype has at least ten counts. The J gene is TRBJ2-5, the V gene TRBV7-2; TRBD1 or TRBD2 may be the D gene (5 bases each). The germline gives CDR1 SGHTA, CDR2 FQGNSA. The CDR3 runs 17 residues. V lost 2 bases and J 0 bases, leaving 16 bases between the germline ends. This CDR3 is CASSLTFPGRYQETQYF. The CDR3 DNA sequence: TGTGCCAGCAGCTTAACATTTCCGGGACGGTACCAAGAGACCCAGTACTTC.

The CDR3 nucleotides read TGTGCCAGCAAGGCGGAGACAGTGAACACTGAAGCTTTCTTT. Protein: CASKAETVNTEAFF. This chain connects TRBV6-2 or TRBV6-3 to TRBJ1-1; the D gene is possibly TRBD1 (5 bases). Germline assignment: CDR1 MNHEY and CDR2 SVGEGT. The CDR3 covers 14 residues. V lost 7 bases to trimming and J lost 0 bases, with 12 bases between them.

This clonotype was observed many times. The gene calls are TRBV7-9 and TRBJ2-7; tentatively, D is TRBD1 (6 bases). The CDR3 covers 14 residues. Trimming cost V 0 bases and J 1 base, with 7 bases left between them. Looked up from germline, CDR1 is SEHNR and CDR2 is FQNEAQ (reference sequence). CDR3 residues: CASSLAGQSYEQYF. The CDR3 bases are TGTGCCAGCAGCTTAGCTGGACAGTCCTACGAGCAGTACTTC. Using reference TRBV7-9 and TRBJ2-7 for the parts outside the CDR3, the full variable domain is DTGVSQNPRHKITKRGQNVTFRCDPISEHNRLYWYRQTLGQGPEFLTYFQNEAQLEKSRLLSDRFSAERPKGSFSTLEIQRTEQGDSAMYLCASSLAGQSYEQYFGPGTRLTVT.

This clonotype was seen many times. The chain carries TRBV7-2 and TRBJ1-4, with D uncertain. The CDR3 contains 19 residues. CDR1 and CDR2 from the germline V gene are SGHTA and FQGNSA. V dropped 5 bases and J dropped 0 bases, with 22 bases sitting between them. The CDR3 protein is CASSHYTLKTKPTNEKLFF. DNA of the CDR3: TGTGCCAGCAGCCATTACACCCTAAAGACCAAACCAACTAATGAAAAACTGTTTTTT. Filled out from reference TRBV7-2 and TRBJ1-4, the complete variable domain reads GAGVSQSPSNKVTEKGKDVELRCDPISGHTALYWYRQSLGQGLEFLIYFQGNSAPDKSGLPSDRFSAERTGGSVSTLTIQRTQQEDSAVYLCASSHYTLKTKPTNEKLFFGSGTQLSVL.

This clonotype was picked up many times. J is TRBJ2-7 and V is TRBV20-1, with D perhaps matching TRBD1 or TRBD2 (7 bases each). The CDR3 is 17 amino acids. The V gene lost 0 bases and the J gene lost 1 base, with 19 bases spanning the gap. Looked up from germline, CDR1 is DFQATT and CDR2 is SNEGSKA (reference sequence). The CDR3 coding sequence is TGCAGTGCTAGAGAAGGGGAGGGGGCGAGTATTTCCTACGAGCAGTACTTC. This encodes CSAREGEGASISYEQYF.

Ten or more counts support this clonotype. One end of the junction fails to match germline, which may point to a read error. The chain is built from TRBV7-9 and TRBJ2-5, with D tentatively TRBD2 (5 bases). CDR3 length: 12 amino acids. Germline loops: CDR1 SEHNR, CDR2 FQNEAQ (reference sequence). The DNA of the CDR3 is TGTGCCAGCAGCTTAGATAGGACTTTTCGGCACTTC. It specifies CASSLDRTFRHF. The full variable domain, with the rest looked up from reference TRBV7-9 and TRBJ2-5, is DTGVSQNPRHKITKRGQNVTFRCDPISEHNRLYWYRQTLGQGPEFLTYFQNEAQLEKSRLLSDRFSAERPKGSFSTLEIQRTEQGDSAMYLCASSLDRTFRHFGPGTRLLVL.

This clonotype was observed at least ten times. The chain carries TRBV7-2 and TRBJ2-1; 8 positions agree with TRBD2. CDR1 is SGHTA, CDR2 FQGNSA, per germline. This CDR3 is 16 amino acids long. The trim removed 6 bases at V and 6 bases at J, leaving 13 bases unmatched. CDR3 nucleotide sequence: TGTGCCAGCAGGTCCGGCGGGGGGAGAAGCGGCAATGAGCAGTTCTTC. Residues: CASRSGGGRSGNEQFF.

This clonotype has just a few counts. The chain employs TRBV19 and TRBJ1-2; D perhaps matches TRBD1 (5 bases). Germline values: CDR1 LNHDA, CDR2 SQIVND (reference sequence). This CDR3 is 12 amino acids long. The V gene lost 10 bases and the J gene lost 4 bases, with 13 bases spanning the gap. CDR3: CATRTGSYGYTF. CDR3 DNA sequence: TGTGCCACCAGAACAGGTTCCTATGGCTACACCTTC. The variable domain in full, completed from reference TRBV19 and TRBJ1-2, reads DGGITQSPKYLFRKEGQNVTLSCEQNLNHDAMYWYRQDPGQGLRLIYYSQIVNDFQKGDIAEGYSVSREKKESFPLTVTSAQKNPTAFYLCATRTGSYGYTFGSGTRLTVV.

In its sample, this clonotype was seen a few times. The chain combines TRBV3-2 with TRBJ2-1; TRBD2, the table's D call, lacks a check against the DNA. TRBV3-2 is a recognized pseudogene. The CDR3 extends over 20 amino acids. Here the CDR3 reads CASSQDLGRRTSGSYNEQFF. The CDR3 DNA follows: TGTGCCAGCAGCCAAGATTTGGGCAGGAGGACTAGCGGGTCCTACAATGAGCAGTTCTTC.

The chain links TRBV4-1 to TRBJ2-5, with TRBD1 matching 9 bases. The junction had 5 bases not matched to a gene; V was cut back by 4 bases and J by 5 bases. CDR1 is MGHRA, CDR2 YSYEKL, per germline. CDR3 size: 14 residues. CDR3 sequence: CASSPIGTGETQYF. The CDR3 nucleotides read TGCGCCAGCAGCCCCATCGGGACAGGGGAGACCCAGTACTTC.

The chain joins TRBV11-2 to TRBJ2-3, with 8 bases aligning to TRBD2. Germline lookup yields CDR1 SGHAT and CDR2 FQNNGV. CDR3 length equals 15 residues. Germline trimming cut 5 bases from V and 6 bases from J; bases unmatched to any gene: 10. The CDR3 region has the DNA TGTGCCAGCAGCCAGCCGAGCGGGGGAAAGGATACGCAGTATTTT. This gives the protein CASSQPSGGKDTQYF.

This clonotype was observed many times. The chain recombines TRBV3-1 with TRBJ2-1; D is unresolved. The germline CDR1 and CDR2 sequences are LGHDT and YNNKEL (reference sequence). V lost 2 bases, J lost 4 bases, and 12 bases lay in between. The CDR3 is made up of 15 amino acids. CDR3 amino acids: CASSQSQALYNEQFF. CDR3 in DNA: TGTGCCAGCAGCCAATCGCAGGCCCTGTACAATGAGCAGTTCTTC.

This clonotype was seen a handful of times. The rearrangement joins TRBV5-1 to TRBJ2-3; 9 nucleotides line up with TRBD2. Germline V gene lookup returns CDR1 SGHRS and CDR2 YFSETQ. The CDR3 extends over 16 amino acids. V trimming: 0 bases; J trimming: 4 bases; junction bases outside the gene matches: 6. The CDR3 spells CASSLEVAGVSDTQYF. CDR3 in DNA: TGCGCCAGCAGCTTGGAGGTAGCGGGAGTATCAGATACGCAGTATTTT.

This clonotype was counted ten times or more. V is TRBV11-2 and J is TRBJ2-1, with 8 bases aligning to TRBD1. Germline trimming cut 1 base from V and 8 bases from J; bases unmatched to any gene: 4. The CDR3 is 14 amino acids. Germline loops: CDR1 SGHAT, CDR2 FQNNGV. The CDR3 loop reads CASSLGTGMDEQFF. The CDR3 bases are TGTGCCAGCAGCTTAGGGACAGGGATGGATGAGCAGTTCTTC.

With respect to this clonotype: A read error may explain this, as a much larger clone is one base away. J is TRBJ1-6 and V is TRBV7-3; 8 bases align to TRBD1. Germline V gene sequence: CDR1 SGHTA, CDR2 FQGTGA. CDR3 size: 15 residues. For the CDR3, the DNA is TGTGGCAGCAGCACTCGGACAGGGCGTAATTCACCCCTCCACTTT. It yields the protein CGSSTRTGRNSPLHF.

In this sample, this clonotype turned up a few times. V and J are TRBV12-3 or TRBV12-4 and TRBJ1-1, with 10 bases lining up with TRBD1. The CDR3 spans 15 residues. Germline trimming cut 5 bases from V and 1 base from J; bases unmatched to any gene: 4. Written as DNA, the CDR3 is TGTGCCAGCAGTCCGACAGGGGGCCGGAACACTGAAGCTTTCTTT. This gives the protein CASSPTGGRNTEAFF.

This clonotype was detected a few times. The V and J genes are TRBV19 and TRBJ2-7; 12 nucleotides agree with TRBD1. The V gene's germline CDR1 is LNHDA and CDR2 SQIVND (reference sequence). The CDR3 is made up of 17 amino acids. Trimming took 6 bases from V and 2 from J; bases not matched to a gene: 11. CDR3 bases: TGTGCCAGTAGCTCCCGGGACAGGGGGCGCAGGACCTACGAGCAGTACTTC. Translated, it gives CASSSRDRGRRTYEQYF.

Ten or more counts support this clonotype. This CDR3 is CASMPGDDCEQYF. In DNA, the CDR3 is TGTGCCAGCATGCCCGGGGACGACTGCGAGCAGTACTTC. The V and J genes are TRBV28 and TRBJ2-7; the D call may be TRBD1 or TRBD2 (5 bases each). This CDR3 spans 13 amino acids. The germline V gene encodes CDR1 MDHEN and CDR2 SYDVKM. With 7 bases removed from V and 6 bases from J, the gap between germline ends came to 16 bases.

The chain couples TRBV6-1 to TRBJ1-5, with 9 bases aligning to TRBD1. V was pared by 8 bases and J by 6 bases, with 11 bases of the junction left unmatched. This CDR3 has 15 amino acids. Germline V gene sequence: CDR1 MNHNS, CDR2 SASEGT. CDR3 region: CASHPGQGIGQPQHF. In nucleotides, the CDR3 is TGTGCCAGCCACCCGGGACAGGGTATAGGTCAGCCCCAGCATTTT.